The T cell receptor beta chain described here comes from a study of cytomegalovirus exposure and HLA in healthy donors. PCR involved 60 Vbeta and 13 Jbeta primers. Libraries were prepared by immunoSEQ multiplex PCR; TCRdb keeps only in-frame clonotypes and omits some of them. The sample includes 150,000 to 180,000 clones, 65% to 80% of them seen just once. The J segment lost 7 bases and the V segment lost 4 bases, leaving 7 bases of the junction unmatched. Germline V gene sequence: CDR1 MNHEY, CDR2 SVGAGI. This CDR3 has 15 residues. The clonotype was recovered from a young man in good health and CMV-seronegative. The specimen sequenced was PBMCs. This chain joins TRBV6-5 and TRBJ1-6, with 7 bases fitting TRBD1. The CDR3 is CASSFHRGGNSPLHF. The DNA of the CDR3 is TGTGCCAGCAGTTTTCACAGGGGTGGGAATTCACCCCTCCACTTT.